These T cell receptor beta chains were read from a single sample in a study of CD8+ T cells in alopecia areata. The repertoire was sequenced with immunoSEQ multiplex PCR; TCRdb's copy has only in-frame clones and lacks some. This sample has approximately 150,000 clones, with about 60% found just once. The specimen was CD4+ T cells sorted from blood. These receptors were collected from a human donor in good health. The conserved cysteine and the conserved F or W are not part of the CDR3 here. Clone size is stated in some rows and not others, as once, few, many or a class when expanded.

few,TRBJ2-5,TRBV6-4,ANPSGRKETQY
few,TRBJ1-5,TRBV2,ASSGDVGGQPQH
NA,TRBJ2-1,TRBV5-1,ASSLPTSFNEQF
NA,TRBJ1-4,TRBV7-9,ASSLPSTTNEKLF
NA,TRBJ2-7,TRBV30,AWSGEGGGELYEQY
NA,TRBJ2-1,TRBV4-2,ASSQTGLGAEQF
NA,TRBJ2-1,TRBV6-5,ASSYSGLYNEQF
few,TRBJ1-5,TRBV7-8,ASSFRIGEQPQH
few,TRBJ2-1,TRBV7-8,ASSLVGRAYEQF
NA,TRBJ2-3,TRBV29-1,SVGRQADTQY
NA,TRBJ2-6,TRBV29-1,SVGSNGGANVLT
NA,TRBJ2-7,TRBV28,ASSSFSDYEQY
NA,TRBJ1-1,TRBV27,ASSLHQQLNTEAF
NA,TRBJ2-5,TRBV5-1,ASSLRPGAETQY
NA,TRBJ2-5,TRBV4-1,ASSQRTSAYQETQY
few,TRBJ2-2,TRBV27,ASNSATNTGELF
once,TRBJ1-1,TRBV6-1,ASSEALSSEAF
few,TRBJ2-1,TRBV7-2,ASSPTSGSSQAEQF
NA,TRBJ2-5,TRBV7-7,ASSFSGPQETQY
NA,TRBJ1-5,TRBV29-1,SVVSGNQPQH
NA,TRBJ2-1,TRBV30,AGTGSYEQF
NA,TRBJ2-5,TRBV5-4,ASSLPSPQETQY
NA,TRBJ2-5,TRBV11-2,ASSFGLYQETQY
NA,TRBJ2-3,TRBV25-1,ASSRGGITDTQY
NA,TRBJ2-7,TRBV19,ASTGGNSYEQY
NA,TRBJ2-3,TRBV7-9,ASKGRSTDTQY
NA,TRBJ1-1,TRBV7-9,ASSIKPATEAF
NA,TRBJ2-1,TRBV14,ASSPPRKRYNEQF
NA,TRBJ2-5,TRBV5-1,ASSLSALQETQY
NA,TRBJ2-1,TRBV5-1,ASSLAGSAGIEQF
once,TRBJ1-2,TRBV7-9,ASPKGSYGYT
NA,TRBJ2-1,TRBV15,ATSRDSARRDEQF
NA,TRBJ2-1,TRBV30,AWSVKGTNEQF
NA,TRBJ2-3,TRBV7-2,ASSLGFQGAQY
NA,TRBJ1-1,TRBV29-1,SVEVTGAPEAF
NA,TRBJ2-3,TRBV4-1,ASSQALAGSLTDTQY
few,TRBJ2-2,TRBV18,ASSPGINTGELF
NA,TRBJ2-3,TRBV20-1,SGGSLDTQY
NA,TRBJ2-5,TRBV7-7,ASSSQGETQY
few,TRBJ2-7,TRBV29-1,SVPSHGTYSGEQY
NA,TRBJ1-5,TRBV2,ASAIGQDNQPQH
NA,TRBJ1-5,TRBV23-1,ASPQQFRSNNQPQH
NA,TRBJ2-5,TRBV4-1,ASSQPTRGYQETQY
NA,TRBJ2-7,TRBV29-1,SVDTGPPYEQY
few,TRBJ1-1,TRBV29-1,SVTRGTEAF
NA,TRBJ2-1,TRBV5-1,ASTLQGGSYNEQF
few,TRBJ2-5,TRBV18,ASSPRTGLQETQY
NA,TRBJ1-2,TRBV25-1,ASSAGYGYT
NA,TRBJ2-5,TRBV29-1,SVDRLGTGFPNQETQY
NA,TRBJ1-1,TRBV29-1,VANRGDTEAF
NA,TRBJ1-2,TRBV11-2,ASSPGTSELGYT
few,TRBJ2-3,TRBV29-1,SVEVTGLEADTQY
NA,TRBJ2-5,TRBV29-1,SVEVLAARVETQY
few,TRBJ2-5,TRBV7-9,ASSLNSPGPTQY
once,TRBJ1-1,TRBV5-4,ASSFPGQPAAF
NA,TRBJ1-5,TRBV30,AWRQTGTAFSNQPQH
NA,TRBJ2-1,TRBV10-3,AISDNPPDSPQF
few,TRBJ2-7,TRBV29-1,SVETGGAQYEQY
NA,TRBJ2-2,TRBV30,AWSVAGTGELF